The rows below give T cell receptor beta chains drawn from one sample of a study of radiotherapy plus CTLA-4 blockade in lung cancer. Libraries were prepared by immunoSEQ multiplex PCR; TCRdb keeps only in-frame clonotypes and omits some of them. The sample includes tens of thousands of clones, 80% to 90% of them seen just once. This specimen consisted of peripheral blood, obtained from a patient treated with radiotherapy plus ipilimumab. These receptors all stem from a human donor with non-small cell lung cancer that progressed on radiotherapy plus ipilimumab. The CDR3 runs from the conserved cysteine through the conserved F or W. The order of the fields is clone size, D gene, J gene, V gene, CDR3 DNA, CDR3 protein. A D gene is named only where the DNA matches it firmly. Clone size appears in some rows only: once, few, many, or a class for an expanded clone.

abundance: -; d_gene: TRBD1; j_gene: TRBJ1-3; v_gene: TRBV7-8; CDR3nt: TGTGCCAGCAGCTTAGGGACAGGGGCTGGAAACACCATATATTTT; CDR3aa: CASSLGTGAGNTIYF
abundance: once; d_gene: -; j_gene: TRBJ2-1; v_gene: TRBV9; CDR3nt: TGTGCCAGCAGCGTAGTGGGGGGGGGCGGCTATGAGCAGTTCTTC; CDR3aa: CASSVVGGGGYEQFF
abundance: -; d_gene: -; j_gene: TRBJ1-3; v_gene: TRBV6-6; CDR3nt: TGTGCCAGCAGGGACAGTTCTTCTGGAAACACCATATATTTT; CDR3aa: CASRDSSSGNTIYF
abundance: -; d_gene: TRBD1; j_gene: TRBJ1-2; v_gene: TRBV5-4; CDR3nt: TGTGCCAGCAGCTTGGCAGGGGGTGGCTATGGCTACACCTTC; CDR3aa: CASSLAGGGYGYTF
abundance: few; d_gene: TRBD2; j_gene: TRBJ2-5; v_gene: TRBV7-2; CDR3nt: TGTGCCAGCAGCAAACTAGCGGGGGGTTTGAAGACCCAGTACTTC; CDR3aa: CASSKLAGGLKTQYF
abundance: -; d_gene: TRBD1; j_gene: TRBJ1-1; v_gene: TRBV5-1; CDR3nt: TGCGCCAGCAGCTGGGACAGGCTCGGCACTGAAGCTTTCTTT; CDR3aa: CASSWDRLGTEAFF
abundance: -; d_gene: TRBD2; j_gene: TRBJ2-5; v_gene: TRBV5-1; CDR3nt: TGCGCCAGCAGCGCGACTAGCGGGGGGCCGGAGACCCAGTACTTC; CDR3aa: CASSATSGGPETQYF
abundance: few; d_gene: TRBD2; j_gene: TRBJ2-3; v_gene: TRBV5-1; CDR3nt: TGCGCCAGCAGCACCGGACTAGCGGGGGGGCGGGTTAGCGCAGATACGCAGTATTTT; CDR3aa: CASSTGLAGGRVSADTQYF
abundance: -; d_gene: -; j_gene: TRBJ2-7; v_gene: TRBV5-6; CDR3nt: TGTGCCAGCAGCCGAGGGGGAGGGCCCTCGAGCTTC; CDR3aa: CASSRGGGPSSF
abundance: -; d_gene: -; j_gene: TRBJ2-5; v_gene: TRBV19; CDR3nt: TGTGCCAGTAGAGCCCATGGAGTCGGACACCCCGCCGCCGAGACCCAGTACTTC; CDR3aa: CASRAHGVGHPAAETQYF
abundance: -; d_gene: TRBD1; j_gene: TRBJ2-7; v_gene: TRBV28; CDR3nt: TGTGCCAGCAGGGTCGGACAGGGGTGGGACGAGCAGTACTTC; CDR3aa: CASRVGQGWDEQYF